These 8 T cell receptor beta chains came from one sample sequenced in a study of T cell changes during pregnancy in multiple sclerosis. Assay: immunoSEQ multiplex PCR; the TCRdb copy retains only in-frame clones and omits some. The data contain over 45,000 clones, 88% of them seen just once; the ten biggest clones take up around 1.2%. Here the sequenced sample was CD4+ T cells from peripheral blood mononuclear cells, taken in the second trimester of pregnancy. These receptors all come from a female donor with multiple sclerosis, enrolled in a pregnancy study.

This chain joins TRBV2 and TRBJ2-7; D gene unclear. Deletions cut 5 bases from V and 3 bases from J, with 5 bases between. Looked up from germline, CDR1 is SNHLY and CDR2 is FYNNEI. The CDR3 loop spans 11 amino acids. For the CDR3, the DNA is TGTGCCAGCAGTTACAGCTACGAGCAGTACTTC. Its translation is CASSYSYEQYF.

The chain has TRBV11-2 and TRBJ1-3; 7 bases fit TRBD1. This CDR3 is 18 amino acids long. V gave up 5 bases and J gave up 3 bases; unmatched junction bases: 16. Germline V gene data show CDR1 as SGHAT and CDR2 as FQNNGV. The CDR3 loop is CASSRGQVALESGNTIYF. The DNA of the CDR3 is TGTGCCAGCAGCCGAGGACAGGTAGCCCTGGAAAGTGGAAACACCATATATTTT. Based on the CDR3 plus reference TRBV11-2 and TRBJ1-3, the full variable domain is EAGVAQSPRYKIIEKRQSVAFWCNPISGHATLYWYQQILGQGPKLLIQFQNNGVVDDSQLPKDRFSAERLKGVDSTLKIQPAKLEDSAVYLCASSRGQVALESGNTIYFGEGSWLTVV.

The CDR3 here is CASTRAGDYEQYF. The CDR3 DNA reads TGTGCCAGCACCAGGGCAGGGGATTACGAGCAGTACTTC. The chain uses TRBV6-5 and TRBJ2-7; perhaps TRBD1 as D (6 bases). The ends were cut back, 7 bases at V and 4 bases at J, with 14 bases in the middle. CDR1 MNHEY and CDR2 SVGAGI come from the germline V gene. This CDR3 is built from 13 residues.

The rearrangement joins TRBV9 to TRBJ2-4; 8 bases agree with TRBD2. V trimming: 2 bases; J trimming: 3 bases; junction bases outside the gene matches: 10. The CDR3 covers 17 residues. Looked up from germline, CDR1 is SGDLS and CDR2 is YYNGEE. Here the CDR3 DNA reads TGTGCCAGCAGCGTCGGGACCCACGGGAGGGTCAAAAACATTCAGTACTTC. Translated, it gives CASSVGTHGRVKNIQYF. The full variable domain, with the rest looked up from reference TRBV9 and TRBJ2-4, is DSGVTQTPKHLITATGQRVTLRCSPRSGDLSVYWYQQSLDQGLQFLIQYYNGEERAKGNILERFSAQQFPDLHSELNLSSLELGDSALYFCASSVGTHGRVKNIQYFGAGTRLSVL.

The chain recombines TRBV6-1 with TRBJ2-7; a weak D match, TRBD2 (6 bases). CDR3 length: 14 residues. V was shortened by 6 bases and J by 2 bases, with 14 bases between the two germline ends. CDR1 MNHNS and CDR2 SASEGT come from the germline V gene. CDR3 loop: CASRPGLGPYEQYF. The CDR3 DNA is TGTGCCAGCAGGCCGGGACTGGGACCCTACGAGCAGTACTTC.

The chain joins TRBV5-6 to TRBJ1-2; 7 nucleotides agree with TRBD1. Unmatched junction bases numbered 13, after V lost 0 bases and J lost 8 bases. CDR1 is SGHDT and CDR2 is YYEEEE in the germline V gene. The CDR3 length is 16 residues. CDR3 residues: CASSLGPTGPGVGYTF. DNA of the CDR3: TGTGCCAGCAGCTTGGGGCCGACAGGGCCGGGAGTCGGCTACACCTTC.

The V gene is TRBV9, the J gene TRBJ1-1; tentatively, D is TRBD1 (6 bases). Germline loops: CDR1 SGDLS, CDR2 YYNGEE. V was shortened by 0 bases and J by 5 bases, with 11 bases between the two germline ends. The CDR3 extends over 14 amino acids. CDR3 in amino acids: CASSVGGGLTEAFF. The CDR3 coding sequence is TGTGCCAGCAGCGTAGGCGGGGGCCTGACTGAAGCTTTCTTT.

The chain combines TRBV18 with TRBJ2-1; 8 positions agree with TRBD1. Germline-derived CDR1 and CDR2 are KGHSH and LQKENI. This CDR3 has 15 amino acids. Germline trimming cut 2 bases from V and 9 bases from J; bases unmatched to any gene: 9. CDR3 nucleotide sequence: TGTGCCAGCTCACCAGTCCGGGACAGGTACGGTGAGCAGTTCTTC. This translates into CASSPVRDRYGEQFF. The entire variable domain, with the rest obtained from reference TRBV18 and TRBJ2-1, is as follows: NAGVMQNPRHLVRRRGQEARLRCSPMKGHSHVYWYRQLPEEGLKFMVYLQKENIIDESGMPKERFSAEFPKEGPSILRIQQVVRGDSAAYFCASSPVRDRYGEQFFGPGTRLTVL.